This is a list of T cell receptor beta chains from one sample in a study of cytomegalovirus exposure and HLA in healthy donors. Sequencing was performed with immunoSEQ multiplex PCR; in TCRdb, only in-frame clones are kept and a portion is missing. The sample yields about 130,000 clones, roughly 66% seen once. The sample taken for sequencing was PBMCs. These receptors all come from a man in his fifties or sixties in good health and CMV-seropositive. CDR3s include the opening cysteine and the closing phenylalanine or tryptophan. A D gene is named only where the DNA matches it firmly. Clone size is given for some rows only: seen once, a few or many times, or a class if the clone is expanded.

d_gene	j_gene	abundance	v_gene	CDR3aa	CDR3nt
NA	TRBJ1-1	NA	TRBV10-1	CASYVKEAFF	TGCGCCAGCTATGTGAAAGAGGCTTTCTTT
TRBD1	TRBJ1-5	few	TRBV10-3	CAISATGVNQPQHF	TGTGCCATCAGCGCCACAGGGGTCAATCAGCCCCAGCATTTT
NA	TRBJ2-7	NA	TRBV28	CASSIRDGGYYEQYF	TGTGCCAGCAGTATCCGGGACGGAGGGTACTACGAGCAGTACTTC
NA	TRBJ2-2	NA	TRBV4-2	CASSQGIWGGLGGELFF	TGTGCCAGCAGCCAAGGAATATGGGGGGGCCTTGGCGGGGAGCTGTTTTTT
TRBD2	TRBJ2-1	few	TRBV5-1	CASSLTSGTVYNEQFF	TGCGCCAGCAGCTTGACTAGCGGAACTGTTTACAATGAGCAGTTCTTC
NA	TRBJ1-2	NA	TRBV2	CATLQGFQSGYTF	TGTGCCACCCTGCAGGGGTTCCAGTCTGGCTACACCTTC
TRBD1	TRBJ2-5	NA	TRBV7-9	CASSAGTGGGYQETQYF	TGTGCCAGCAGCGCAGGGACAGGAGGAGGGTACCAAGAGACCCAGTACTTC
TRBD1	TRBJ1-4	NA	TRBV11-2	CASRQTGGRANEKLFF	TGTGCCAGCCGACAGACAGGGGGGAGGGCTAATGAAAAACTGTTTTTT
TRBD2	TRBJ2-5	NA	TRBV28	CASSSRVAGAQETQYF	TGTGCCAGCAGCTCCCGGGTAGCGGGGGCCCAAGAGACCCAGTACTTC
TRBD1	TRBJ1-2	few	TRBV11-1	CASSASGGGYGYTF	TGTGCCAGCAGCGCCTCAGGGGGCGGCTATGGCTACACCTTC
NA	TRBJ2-1	NA	TRBV5-4	CASSPIAGDYNEQFF	TGTGCCAGCAGTCCAATCGCAGGGGATTACAATGAGCAGTTCTTC
TRBD1	TRBJ2-7	NA	TRBV30	CAWAEDREFEQYF	TGTGCCTGGGCGGAGGACAGGGAATTCGAGCAGTACTTC
TRBD1	TRBJ2-2	NA	TRBV10-3	CAISSTGGANTGELFF	TGTGCCATCAGCTCCACAGGGGGAGCGAACACCGGGGAGCTGTTTTTT
NA	TRBJ2-3	once	TRBV29-1	CSVPGGDTQYF	TGCAGCGTCCCAGGCGGGGATACGCAGTATTTT
TRBD1	TRBJ1-2	NA	TRBV7-9	CASSSRQGVENGYTF	TGTGCCAGCAGCTCCCGACAGGGTGTGGAGAATGGCTACACCTTC
TRBD2	TRBJ2-7	NA	TRBV5-1	CASTRGPAGTSGAEQYF	TGCGCCAGCACCCGGGGTCCGGCTGGGACTAGCGGGGCCGAGCAGTACTTC
TRBD2	TRBJ2-3	NA	TRBV19	CASSRTSGVSDTQYF	TGTGCCAGTAGTCGGACTAGCGGGGTTTCAGATACGCAGTATTTT
NA	TRBJ1-1	once	TRBV27	CASSLTGTAAEAFF	TGTGCCAGCAGCCTTACAGGGACGGCCGCTGAAGCTTTCTTT
NA	TRBJ1-1	NA	TRBV18	CASSPTGLAEAFF	TGTGCCAGCTCACCAACAGGGTTAGCTGAAGCTTTCTTT
TRBD2	TRBJ2-1	NA	TRBV7-8	CASSLDRRGSSYNEQFF	TGTGCCAGCAGCTTAGATCGGCGGGGGAGCTCCTACAATGAGCAGTTCTTC
NA	TRBJ1-3	NA	TRBV19	CASSHEGGIFGNTIYF	TGTGCCAGTAGTCATGAAGGCGGGATTTTCGGAAACACCATATATTTT
NA	TRBJ1-3	few	TRBV5-1	CASSSTGSGNTIYF	TGCGCCAGCAGCTCGACAGGCTCTGGAAACACCATATATTTT
NA	TRBJ1-6	NA	TRBV5-1	CASSFRLGGSPLHF	TGCGCCAGCAGCTTTAGGTTAGGGGGTTCACCCCTCCACTTT
NA	TRBJ2-7	few	TRBV5-1	CASSLGSMYEQYF	TGCGCCAGCAGCTTGGGCAGTATGTACGAGCAGTACTTC
TRBD2	TRBJ2-5	NA	TRBV4-2	CASSQDIAGKETQYF	TGTGCCAGCAGCCAAGATATAGCGGGGAAAGAGACCCAGTACTTC
NA	TRBJ1-6	NA	TRBV6-7	CASSAGESNSYNSPLHF	TGTGCCAGCAGCGCAGGGGAGTCTAATTCCTATAATTCACCCCTCCACTTT
TRBD1	TRBJ2-4	NA	TRBV5-1	CASSLLGGSKNIQYF	TGCGCCAGCAGCTTATTAGGGGGCTCCAAAAACATTCAGTACTTC
TRBD1	TRBJ2-2	few	TRBV2	CASSSQGLNTGELFF	TGTGCCAGCAGTTCACAGGGGTTGAACACCGGGGAGCTGTTTTTT
NA	TRBJ1-5	NA	TRBV6-1	CASSELQQRNQPQHF	TGTGCCAGCAGTGAACTACAACAGCGGAATCAGCCCCAGCATTTT